Sequencing of this TCR beta chain was carried out in a study of STAT5B mutations in CD4+ large granular lymphocyte leukemia. The germline CDR1 and CDR2 sequences are SGHTA and FQGNSA. This CDR3 is 15 amino acids long. Trimming shortened V by 1 base and J by 4 bases, and 11 bases separated the two germline ends. Produced via immunoSEQ multiplex PCR; TCRdb's table is partial and in-frame only. The table includes tens of thousands of clones, about four fifths detected once. This receptor was identified in a human donor in good health. The gene calls are TRBV7-2 and TRBJ1-3; D unresolved. The sample comprised CD4+ T cells from blood buffy coats. The CDR3 region is CASSLEWGSGNTIYF. The CDR3 bases are TGTGCCAGCAGCTTAGAGTGGGGTTCGGGAAACACCATATATTTT.